A selection of T cell receptor beta chains follows, all from one sample in a study of Graves' ophthalmopathy and Graves' hyperthyroidism. TCRdb re-called the multiplex PCR reads through MiXCR, storing one row per CDR3 protein. The sample consists of hundreds of thousands of distinct CDR3 sequences, 20% to 25% of them appearing once. The sequencing input was peripheral blood. The source is a woman younger than 35 with stable Graves' hyperthyroidism. Each CDR3 is given without its conserved first and last residue. A D gene is named only where the DNA matches it firmly.

v_call: TRBV20-1; d_call: -; j_call: TRBJ1-2; cdr3_aa: SARDPRLYGYT
v_call: TRBV12-3/TRBV12-4; d_call: TRBD1; j_call: TRBJ1-2; cdr3_aa: ASSKTGGEGYT
v_call: TRBV6-2/TRBV6-3; d_call: -; j_call: TRBJ1-1; cdr3_aa: ASSYERGGNTEAF
v_call: TRBV4-1; d_call: -; j_call: TRBJ1-6; cdr3_aa: ASSQPRRKLDLNSPLH
v_call: TRBV11-2; d_call: TRBD2; j_call: TRBJ2-7; cdr3_aa: ASSFPQSGTEVRLYEQY
v_call: TRBV28; d_call: TRBD1; j_call: TRBJ1-2; cdr3_aa: ASSLSGQGLGYT
v_call: TRBV7-2; d_call: -; j_call: TRBJ1-1; cdr3_aa: ASSLAQAPGTEAF
v_call: TRBV6-1; d_call: TRBD1; j_call: TRBJ1-1; cdr3_aa: ASVGQGADTEAF
v_call: TRBV11-2; d_call: -; j_call: TRBJ1-1; cdr3_aa: ASSLERGATPNTEAF
v_call: TRBV12-3/TRBV12-4; d_call: TRBD1; j_call: TRBJ1-2; cdr3_aa: ASKGTGGYGYT
v_call: TRBV18; d_call: -; j_call: TRBJ2-3; cdr3_aa: ASSLTRGTDTQY
v_call: TRBV6-1; d_call: -; j_call: TRBJ1-3; cdr3_aa: ASSDNSGNTIY
v_call: TRBV20-1; d_call: TRBD1; j_call: TRBJ2-5; cdr3_aa: SALRGLNQETQY
v_call: TRBV6-1; d_call: TRBD1; j_call: TRBJ2-7; cdr3_aa: ASSRTPKGQGVYEQY
v_call: TRBV3-1; d_call: -; j_call: TRBJ1-2; cdr3_aa: ASSRSGANYGYT
v_call: TRBV10-3; d_call: TRBD2; j_call: TRBJ2-2; cdr3_aa: ATGLADTGELF